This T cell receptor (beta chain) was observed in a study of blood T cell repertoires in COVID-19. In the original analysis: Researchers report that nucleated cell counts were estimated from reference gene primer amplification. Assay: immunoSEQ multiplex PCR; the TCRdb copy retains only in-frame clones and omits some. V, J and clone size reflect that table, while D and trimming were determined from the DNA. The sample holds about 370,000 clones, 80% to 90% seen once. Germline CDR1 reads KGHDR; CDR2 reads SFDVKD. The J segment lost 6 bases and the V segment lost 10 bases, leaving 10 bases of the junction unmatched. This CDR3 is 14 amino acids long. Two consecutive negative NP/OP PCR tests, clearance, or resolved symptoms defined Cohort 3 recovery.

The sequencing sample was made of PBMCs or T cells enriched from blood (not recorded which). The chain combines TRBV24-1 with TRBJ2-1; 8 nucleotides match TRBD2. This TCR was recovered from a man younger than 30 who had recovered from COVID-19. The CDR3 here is CATSPSGRANEQFF. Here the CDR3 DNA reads TGTGCCACGAGTCCTAGCGGGCGAGCCAATGAGCAGTTCTTC.